This is a list of T cell receptor beta chains from one sample in a study of HIV-infected children after antiretroviral therapy interruption. TCRdb recomputed calls from the 3' RACE reads with MiXCR, one row per CDR3 protein. The table lists 45,000 to 50,000 distinct CDR3 sequences, more than 3.5% of them singletons, with 0.7% in the top ten. Material: CD45RA+ CD4+ T cells from PBMCs, pooled from several time points, obtained from a donor given antiretroviral therapy, either interrupted or continuous. All receptors come from a pool of human donors with HIV. The CDR3 runs from the conserved cysteine through the conserved F or W. The D gene is left open where the match is weak. Clone size is shown for a subset of rows, as once, few, many or a class of expanded clone.

CDR3: CASSGQGYTEAFF
DNA: TGTGCCAGCAGCGGACAGGGGTACACTGAAGCTTTCTTT
J: TRBJ1-1
D: TRBD1
V: TRBV12-3/TRBV12-4
size: .

CDR3: CASRDAWEEAFF
DNA: TGTGCCAGCAGGGACGCCTGGGAGGAAGCTTTCTTT
J: TRBJ1-1
D: .
V: TRBV6-6
size: many

CDR3: CAINGQGYEQYF
DNA: TGTGCCATCAATGGACAGGGATACGAGCAGTACTTC
J: TRBJ2-7
D: TRBD1
V: TRBV10-3
size: many

CDR3: CASSQVSNTEAFF
DNA: TGTGCCAGCAGCCAAGTCAGCAACACTGAAGCTTTCTTT
J: TRBJ1-1
D: .
V: TRBV14
size: many

CDR3: CAWSHRPSTHYGYTF
DNA: TGTGCCTGGAGCCACAGACCATCTACTCACTATGGCTACACCTTC
J: TRBJ1-2
D: .
V: TRBV30
size: many

CDR3: CATSDPRGTDTQYF
DNA: TGTGCCACCAGTGACCCGAGAGGCACAGATACGCAGTATTTT
J: TRBJ2-3
D: .
V: TRBV24-1
size: once

CDR3: CASSLTSGDFEQYF
DNA: TGTGCCAGCAGTTTGACTAGCGGGGATTTCGAGCAGTACTTC
J: TRBJ2-7
D: TRBD2
V: TRBV12-3/TRBV12-4
size: few

CDR3: CAIWGSEAFF
DNA: TGTGCAATCTGGGGGTCTGAAGCTTTCTTT
J: TRBJ1-1
D: .
V: TRBV7-9
size: many

CDR3: CASSYRPGTPNTEAFF
DNA: TGTGCCAGCAGTTATAGACCCGGGACACCCAACACTGAAGCTTTCTTT
J: TRBJ1-1
D: .
V: TRBV6-6
size: few

CDR3: CASSLGGPGIQHF
DNA: TGCGCCAGCAGCTTGGGCGGGCCGGGGATTCAGCATTTT
J: TRBJ1-5
D: .
V: TRBV5-1
size: .

CDR3: CASSSVGPGGNQPQHF
DNA: TGCGCCAGCAGCTCTGTGGGCCCAGGGGGCAATCAGCCCCAGCATTTT
J: TRBJ1-5
D: .
V: TRBV5-1
size: .

CDR3: CATAQGAEDYGYTF
DNA: TGTGCCACCGCACAGGGGGCGGAGGACTATGGCTACACCTTC
J: TRBJ1-2
D: TRBD1
V: TRBV24-1
size: few

CDR3: CASSLGQVESPLHF
DNA: TGTGCCAGCAGTCTAGGACAGGTGGAATCACCCCTCCACTTT
J: TRBJ1-6
D: TRBD1
V: TRBV27
size: many

CDR3: CASSLSDNEQFF
DNA: TGTGCCAGCAGCTTATCTGACAATGAGCAGTTCTTC
J: TRBJ2-1
D: .
V: TRBV11-3
size: many

CDR3: CAISESTLGYGYTF
DNA: TGTGCCATCAGTGAGTCGACACTGGGCTATGGCTACACCTTC
J: TRBJ1-2
D: .
V: TRBV10-3
size: many

CDR3: CASSLGTATMNTEAFF
DNA: TGTGCCAGCAGCTTGGGGACAGCCACAATGAACACTGAAGCTTTCTTT
J: TRBJ1-1
D: TRBD1
V: TRBV11-3
size: .

CDR3: CASSSHREGEQYF
DNA: TGTGCCAGCAGTAGCCACAGGGAAGGGGAGCAGTACTTC
J: TRBJ2-7
D: .
V: TRBV6-6
size: .

CDR3: CASSFRGDTQYF
DNA: TGTGCCAGCAGTTTTCGTGGAGATACGCAGTATTTT
J: TRBJ2-3
D: .
V: TRBV12-3/TRBV12-4
size: many

CDR3: CASSTIAGGSTDTQYF
DNA: TGTGCCAGTAGTACCATTGCGGGGGGGAGCACAGATACGCAGTATTTT
J: TRBJ2-3
D: TRBD2
V: TRBV19
size: many

CDR3: CASSLWEDTQYF
DNA: TGTGCCAGCAGCTTATGGGAGGATACGCAGTATTTT
J: TRBJ2-3
D: .
V: TRBV11-2
size: many

CDR3: CSAREGASNQPQHF
DNA: TGCAGTGCTAGGGAGGGGGCTAGCAATCAGCCCCAGCATTTT
J: TRBJ1-5
D: TRBD1
V: TRBV20-1
size: .

CDR3: CSAPSGRVDQPQHF
DNA: TGCAGTGCCCCCTCGGGCAGGGTTGATCAGCCCCAGCATTTT
J: TRBJ1-5
D: .
V: TRBV20-1
size: many

CDR3: CSVDRGRGAFF
DNA: TGCAGCGTTGACAGGGGGCGGGGAGCTTTCTTT
J: TRBJ1-1
D: TRBD1
V: TRBV29-1
size: .

CDR3: CASSADGSNTEAFF
DNA: TGTGCCAGCAGCGCGGATGGGTCGAACACTGAAGCTTTCTTT
J: TRBJ1-1
D: .
V: TRBV11-3
size: many

CDR3: CASSLLSGGAAAGELFF
DNA: TGCGCCAGCAGCTTGTTAAGCGGGGGGGCCGCGGCCGGGGAGCTGTTTTTT
J: TRBJ2-2
D: TRBD2
V: TRBV5-1
size: .

CDR3: CSAKGLNTEAFF
DNA: TGCAGTGCGAAGGGGCTGAACACTGAAGCTTTCTTT
J: TRBJ1-1
D: .
V: TRBV20-1
size: many

CDR3: CASSPPGQGKTEAFF
DNA: TGTGCCAGCAGTCCGCCGGGACAGGGAAAAACTGAAGCTTTCTTT
J: TRBJ1-1
D: TRBD1
V: TRBV6-6
size: many

CDR3: CASSPGTVPGYTF
DNA: TGTGCCAGTAGTCCTGGGACAGTCCCCGGCTACACCTTC
J: TRBJ1-2
D: TRBD1
V: TRBV19
size: many

CDR3: CASSQETQYF
DNA: TGTGCCAGCAGCCAAGAGACCCAGTACTTC
J: TRBJ2-5
D: .
V: TRBV3-1
size: many

CDR3: CASNPGVGGETQYF
DNA: TGTGCCAGCAATCCAGGGGTCGGGGGAGAGACCCAGTACTTC
J: TRBJ2-5
D: .
V: TRBV2
size: many

CDR3: CASSQAGGNQPQHF
DNA: TGTGCCAGCAGCCAAGCGGGAGGCAATCAGCCCCAGCATTTT
J: TRBJ1-5
D: .
V: TRBV3-1
size: few

CDR3: CSVESLAGNEQFF
DNA: TGCAGCGTTGAGTCGCTAGCGGGGAATGAGCAGTTCTTC
J: TRBJ2-1
D: TRBD2
V: TRBV29-1
size: many

CDR3: CASSEGDPSNQPQHF
DNA: TGTGCCAGCTCAGAGGGGGACCCAAGCAATCAGCCCCAGCATTTT
J: TRBJ1-5
D: .
V: TRBV2
size: few

CDR3: CASSPTGKSSYEQYF
DNA: TGTGCCAGCAGCCCGACAGGGAAGAGCTCCTACGAGCAGTACTTC
J: TRBJ2-7
D: TRBD1
V: TRBV3-1
size: many

CDR3: CASSGTANTEAFF
DNA: TGCGCCAGCTCGGGGACAGCGAACACTGAAGCTTTCTTT
J: TRBJ1-1
D: TRBD1
V: TRBV5-1
size: many

CDR3: CASNSGLAGAEQYF
DNA: TGTGCCAGCAATTCGGGGCTAGCGGGGGCCGAGCAGTACTTC
J: TRBJ2-7
D: TRBD2
V: TRBV27
size: few

CDR3: CSVRGEAGGSVDTQYF
DNA: TGCAGCGTCCGGGGGGAAGCGGGGGGGAGTGTAGATACGCAGTATTTT
J: TRBJ2-3
D: TRBD2
V: TRBV29-1
size: many

CDR3: CASSEEAGLGEQFF
DNA: TGTGCCAGCAGTGAAGAAGCAGGGTTGGGTGAGCAGTTCTTC
J: TRBJ2-1
D: .
V: TRBV6-1
size: many

CDR3: CASSPGLGDNQPQHF
DNA: TGTGCCAGCAGTCCGGGACTGGGGGACAATCAGCCCCAGCATTTT
J: TRBJ1-5
D: .
V: TRBV6-1
size: many

CDR3: CATSELGGGPSETQYF
DNA: TGTGCCACCAGTGAACTAGGTGGGGGCCCTTCGGAGACCCAGTACTTC
J: TRBJ2-5
D: .
V: TRBV24-1
size: .

CDR3: CSVGSNTEAFF
DNA: TGCAGCGTGGGCTCGAACACTGAAGCTTTCTTT
J: TRBJ1-1
D: .
V: TRBV29-1
size: many

CDR3: CSASLAGVNEQYF
DNA: TGCAGTGCTAGCCTAGCGGGGGTCAACGAGCAGTACTTC
J: TRBJ2-7
D: TRBD2
V: TRBV20-1
size: many

CDR3: CASSLALRQGGDTQYF
DNA: TGTGCCAGCAGTTTAGCGCTACGGCAGGGAGGAGATACGCAGTATTTT
J: TRBJ2-3
D: .
V: TRBV12-3/TRBV12-4
size: many

CDR3: CASKGDGMVTEAFF
DNA: TGTGCCAGCAAGGGGGATGGGATGGTCACTGAAGCTTTCTTT
J: TRBJ1-1
D: .
V: TRBV2
size: .

CDR3: CSARAPGHDGYEQYF
DNA: TGCAGTGCTAGAGCCCCGGGACATGATGGTTACGAGCAGTACTTC
J: TRBJ2-7
D: .
V: TRBV20-1
size: many

CDR3: CASSFRGQSNGDTQYF
DNA: TGCGCCAGCAGCTTTCGTGGGCAGAGCAATGGGGATACGCAGTATTTT
J: TRBJ2-3
D: .
V: TRBV5-1
size: few

CDR3: CASSLGPGPSTYEQYF
DNA: TGTGCCAGCAGCTTAGGACCGGGACCCTCTACCTACGAGCAGTACTTC
J: TRBJ2-7
D: .
V: TRBV7-2
size: many

CDR3: CSVANLNYGYTF
DNA: TGCAGCGTTGCTAACCTTAACTATGGCTACACCTTC
J: TRBJ1-2
D: .
V: TRBV29-1
size: once

CDR3: CASSPPMEGDTQYF
DNA: TGTGCCAGCTCACCACCGATGGAAGGAGATACGCAGTATTTT
J: TRBJ2-3
D: .
V: TRBV18
size: .

CDR3: CASSQEGGAYNEQFF
DNA: TGTGCCAGCAGCCAAGAGGGGGGGGCCTACAATGAGCAGTTCTTC
J: TRBJ2-1
D: TRBD2
V: TRBV3-1
size: many

CDR3: CASSTQTGSSYNEQFF
DNA: TGCGCCAGCAGCACCCAGACAGGCAGCTCCTACAATGAGCAGTTCTTC
J: TRBJ2-1
D: .
V: TRBV5-1
size: many

CDR3: CASSQWDSLAGNTIYF
DNA: TGTGCCAGCAGCCAGTGGGACTCCCTGGCTGGAAACACCATATATTTT
J: TRBJ1-3
D: .
V: TRBV7-9
size: many

CDR3: CASSPGQANTEVFF
DNA: TGTGCCAGCAGCCCGGGACAAGCAAACACAGAAGTCTTCTTT
J: TRBJ1-1
D: .
V: TRBV12-3/TRBV12-4
size: many